Below are 19 T cell receptor beta chains sequenced from a single sample in a study of T cells after yellow fever vaccination. MiXCR, run by TCRdb on the 5' RACE reads, gives a single entry per CDR3 protein. The sample shows 450,000 to 650,000 distinct CDR3 sequences, 21% of them seen only once. The sample here was PBMCs, taken less than 25 days after the first yellow fever vaccination. The receptors were gathered from a man between 18 and 29 years old who received the YFV17D yellow fever vaccine.

This clonotype was recorded many times. The rearrangement links TRBV5-1 to TRBJ2-5; D is uncertain. Per germline, CDR1 SGHRS and CDR2 YFSETQ. Between the trimmed V and J ends, which lost 4 bases and 5 bases, there was a span of 15 bases. The CDR3 has 14 residues. The CDR3 bases are TGCGCCAGCAGCCCCGGACCTACATGGGAGACCCAGTACTTC. The encoded protein is CASSPGPTWETQYF.

V is TRBV21-1 and J is TRBJ2-5; the table's D call of TRBD1 was not tested on the DNA. TRBV21-1 is labeled a pseudogene. The CDR3 runs 13 residues. CDR3 protein: CAPRGGGSETQYF. The CDR3 DNA reads as TGTGCCCCCCGAGGGGGGGGGTCCGAGACCCAGTACTTC.

This chain links TRBV6-1 with TRBJ1-1; D may be TRBD1 (5 bases). From germline, CDR1 is MNHNS and CDR2 SASEGT. The CDR3 consists of 15 residues. The germline V and J ends were trimmed by 5 bases and 1 base, with 14 bases remaining between them. CDR3 sequence: CASSPARGANTEAFF. In DNA, the CDR3 is TGTGCCAGCAGTCCGGCAAGGGGCGCGAACACTGAAGCTTTCTTT.

The chain is built from TRBV28 and TRBJ1-2; D remains ambiguous. Germline V lookup: CDR1 MDHEN, CDR2 SYDVKM. The CDR3 sequence is 14 residues long. V lost 4 bases, J lost 2 bases, and 11 bases lay in between. CDR3 region: CASSSVDLNYGYTF. Written as DNA, the CDR3 is TGTGCCAGCAGTTCCGTGGACTTAAACTATGGCTACACCTTC.

Note on this clonotype: At one end the junction does not follow the germline gene, possibly because of a read error. CDR3 sequence: CACSVSSLASPSNEQFF. DNA of the CDR3: TGTGCCTGCAGTGTCAGCAGCCTGGCTAGCCCGAGCAATGAGCAGTTCTTC. The chain is built from TRBV12-3 or TRBV12-4 and TRBJ2-1, with TRBD2 as a possible D gene (5 bases). This CDR3 is built from 17 residues.

The V call is TRBV12-3 or TRBV12-4, the J call TRBJ1-2, with TRBD1 as a possible D gene (5 bases). The CDR3 sequence is 15 residues long. V was pared by 7 bases and J by 3 bases, with 18 bases between. CDR3 DNA sequence: TGTGCCAGCACCCCCCGGAACAAGGGGTACTATGGCTACACCTTC. Translation: CASTPRNKGYYGYTF.

CDR3 region: CASILRGLGQETQYF. Here the CDR3 DNA reads TGTGCCAGCATATTACGGGGGTTGGGGCAAGAGACCCAGTACTTC. V is TRBV11-2 and J is TRBJ2-5, with D perhaps TRBD2 (6 bases). Per the germline V gene, CDR1 is SGHAT and CDR2 is FQNNGV. Between the trimmed V and J ends, which lost 7 bases and 2 bases, there was a span of 17 bases. The length of the CDR3 is 15 residues.

Only a few counts were recorded for this clonotype. This sequence joins TRBV20-1 and TRBJ2-1, with 10 nucleotides matching TRBD2. Germline assignment: CDR1 DFQATT and CDR2 SNEGSKA (reference sequence). The CDR3 extends over 17 amino acids. Germline trimming cut 0 bases from V and 6 bases from J; bases unmatched to any gene: 11. CDR3 region: CSARDFQSSGGANEQFF. CDR3 DNA: TGCAGTGCTAGAGATTTTCAGTCCAGCGGGGGGGCCAATGAGCAGTTCTTC.

This clonotype was observed a handful of times. The V gene is TRBV6-2 or TRBV6-3, the J gene TRBJ2-2; 7 nucleotides line up with TRBD1. Germline CDR1 reads MNHEY; CDR2 reads SVGEGT. The CDR3 extends over 14 amino acids. With V trimmed by 5 bases and J by 5 bases, 5 bases remained unmatched. CDR3 residues: CASSVNRGTGELFF. The DNA of the CDR3 is TGTGCCAGCAGTGTAAACAGGGGAACCGGGGAGCTGTTTTTT.

There are a few counts of this clonotype. This chain links TRBV20-1 with TRBJ2-7, with D possibly TRBD1 on 5 matching bases. The CDR3 has 13 residues. Germline lookup yields CDR1 DFQATT and CDR2 SNEGSKA (reference sequence). The V and J ends lost 3 bases and 4 bases respectively, with 13 bases between them. CDR3 amino acids: CSARSDRRYEQYV. As DNA, the CDR3 is TGCAGTGCTAGGAGTGACAGACGATACGAGCAGTACGTC.

The chain employs TRBV19 and TRBJ2-2; D unresolved. V lost 6 bases, J lost 4 bases, and 6 bases lay in between. CDR1 is LNHDA and CDR2 is SQIVND in the germline V gene (reference sequence). The CDR3 runs to 12 residues. CDR3 region: CASSWGTGELFF. CDR3 bases: TGTGCCAGTAGCTGGGGCACCGGGGAGCTGTTTTTT.

This chain uses TRBV7-2 with TRBJ2-5; 9 bases fit TRBD1. Germline-derived CDR1 and CDR2 are SGHTA and FQGNSA. This CDR3 has 17 amino acids. Trimming at V came to 2 bases and at J to 3 bases, leaving 10 bases not matched to a gene. CDR3 sequence (DNA): TGTGCCAGCAGCTTACGATTCCCCCGGACAGGGGAAGAGACCCAGTACTTC. This codes for CASSLRFPRTGEETQYF.

The rearrangement uses TRBV5-4 and TRBJ2-5, with D unresolved. Germline V gene lookup returns CDR1 SGHNT and CDR2 YYREEE (reference sequence). The CDR3 is 12 residues long. Trimming left V 4 bases short and J 5 bases short, with 9 bases between. CDR3: CASSVIGETQYF. CDR3 sequence (DNA): TGTGCCAGCAGCGTCATAGGGGAGACCCAGTACTTC.

The V gene is TRBV12-3 or TRBV12-4, the J gene TRBJ1-6, with TRBD1 identical over 7 bases. J gave up 5 bases and V 6 bases, and 1 base lay outside the gene matches. CDR3 length: 13 amino acids. CDR3: CASRTGNNSPLHF. The CDR3 DNA is TGTGCCAGCAGGACAGGGAATAATTCACCCCTCCACTTT.

The V and J genes are TRBV7-9 and TRBJ1-3, with 7 bases matching TRBD1. The CDR3 covers 15 residues. CDR1 SEHNR and CDR2 FQNEAQ come from the germline V gene (reference sequence). Germline trimming cut 5 bases from V and 0 bases from J; bases unmatched to any gene: 4. The CDR3 DNA sequence: TGTGCCAGCAGCGCCCGGGACAGCTCTGGAAACACCATATATTTT. Translation gives CASSARDSSGNTIYF.

The rearrangement uses TRBV7-9 and TRBJ1-2; D remains ambiguous. Germline V gives CDR1 SEHNR, CDR2 FQNEAQ (reference sequence). V lost 1 base and J lost 5, with 14 bases in between. This CDR3 comprises 15 residues. The CDR3 DNA follows: TGTGCCAGCAGCTTAGATGTCGGAGGCACGTATGGCTACACCTTC. Protein sequence: CASSLDVGGTYGYTF.

There are a few counts of this clonotype. The chain has TRBV4-3 and TRBJ2-3; D gene unclear. The V end lost 0 bases, the J end lost 0 bases, and 16 bases lay between the germline ends. The CDR3 sequence is 18 residues long. CDR1 is LGHNA and CDR2 is YSLEER in the germline V gene. The CDR3 here is CASSQDRFGVLSTDTQYF. The CDR3 region has the DNA TGCGCCAGCAGCCAAGATCGATTTGGCGTTCTTAGCACAGATACGCAGTATTTT.

The J gene is TRBJ1-1, the V gene TRBV5-4; D is unresolved. Trimming pared 4 bases from V and 5 bases from J, leaving 12 bases between. The CDR3 covers 13 residues. CDR1 and CDR2 (germline): SGHNT, YYREEE (reference sequence). DNA of the CDR3: TGTGCCAGCAGCCCATCGGTAGGGACTGAAGCTTTCTTT. Protein sequence: CASSPSVGTEAFF.

The chain employs TRBV7-2 and TRBJ2-1; D might be TRBD2 (6 bases). The CDR3 contains 15 residues. Germline values: CDR1 SGHTA, CDR2 FQGNSA. Trimming shortened V by 5 bases and J by 10 bases, and 21 bases separated the two germline ends. CDR3 bases: TGTGCCAGCAGCCGAGGTCGGGCGGGGCAAGAAGAGCAGTTCTTC. Its protein product is CASSRGRAGQEEQFF.